The T cell receptor (beta chain) under discussion was sequenced for a study of cytomegalovirus exposure and HLA in healthy donors. Study-level results: Later analysis suggested most CMV-associated TCR beta chains were HLA-restricted. The authors later linked a missense DCLRE1C variant to TCR beta V- and J-gene trimming.

This clone showed up just once. The antigen is undetermined. 13 Jbeta primers and 60 Vbeta primers were used for the PCR. Data came from immunoSEQ multiplex PCR; TCRdb stores just in-frame clones and leaves some out. This table holds about 130,000 clones, approximately 62% found once. Germline V gene lookup returns CDR1 SGHVS and CDR2 FQNEAQ. V dropped 2 bases and J dropped 4 bases, with 8 bases sitting between them. The length of the CDR3 is 13 residues. The sample comprised PBMCs. The receptor comes from a human donor in good health. The chain recombines TRBV7-8 with TRBJ2-5; the D gene is possibly TRBD2 (5 bases). The CDR3 loop is CASSLYRGETQYF. The CDR3 nucleotides read TGTGCCAGCAGCTTATACCGGGGAGAGACCCAGTACTTC.